This TCR beta chain comes out of a study of OX40 agonist ivuxolimab in advanced cancers. The data were produced by immunoSEQ multiplex PCR, yet TCRdb's version contains in-frame clones alone and is incomplete. The sample contains roughly 75,000 clones, more than 75% of which appear only once. The CDR3 runs to 16 residues. CDR1 SNHLY and CDR2 FYNNEI come from the germline V gene. The V gene end was trimmed by 4 bases and the J gene end by 5 bases; junction bases not matched to a gene: 8. The chain employs TRBV2 and TRBJ2-2; 9 bases match TRBD1. The starting material was CD4+ or CD8+ T cells sorted from blood, obtained in a trial of the OX40 agonist ivuxolimab. This TCR was recovered from an adult with an advanced solid tumor such as melanoma, head and neck, liver or kidney cancer. In nucleotides, the CDR3 is TGTGCCAGCAGTGTGATGGGACAGGGTTTGACCGGGGAGCTGTTTTTT. Its translation is CASSVMGQGLTGELFF. Using reference TRBV2 and TRBJ2-2 for the parts outside the CDR3, the full variable domain is EPEVTQTPSHQVTQMGQEVILRCVPISNHLYFYWYRQILGQKVEFLVSFYNNEISEKSEIFDDQFSVERPDGSNFTLKIRSTKLEDSAMYFCASSVMGQGLTGELFFGEGSRLTVL.